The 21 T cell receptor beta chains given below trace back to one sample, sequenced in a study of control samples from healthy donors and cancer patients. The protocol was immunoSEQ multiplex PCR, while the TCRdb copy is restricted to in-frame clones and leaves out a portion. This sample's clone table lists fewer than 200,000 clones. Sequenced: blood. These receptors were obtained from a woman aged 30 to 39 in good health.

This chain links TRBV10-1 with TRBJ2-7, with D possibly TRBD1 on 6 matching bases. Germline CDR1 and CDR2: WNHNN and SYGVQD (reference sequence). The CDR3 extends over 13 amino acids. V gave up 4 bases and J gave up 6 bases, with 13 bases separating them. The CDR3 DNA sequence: TGCGCCAGCAGTGCAGGGGTGAGAGGCGAGCAGTACTTC. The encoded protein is CASSAGVRGEQYF.

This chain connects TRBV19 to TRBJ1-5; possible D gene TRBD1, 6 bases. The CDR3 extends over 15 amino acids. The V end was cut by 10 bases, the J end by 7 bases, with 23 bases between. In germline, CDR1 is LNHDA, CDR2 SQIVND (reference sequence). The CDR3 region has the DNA TGTGCCACCCGACTAGAGGGCAGGGGCGCCCAGCCCCAGCATTTT. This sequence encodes CATRLEGRGAQPQHF.

For the CDR3, the DNA is TGCGCCAGCAGCTTGGCCGGGACAGGGAACGGCTACACCTTC. This codes for CASSLAGTGNGYTF. This chain links TRBV5-1 with TRBJ1-2; 9 nucleotides match TRBD1. The CDR3 length is 14 residues. V shed 0 bases, J shed 8 bases, and the junction held 5 bases outside the gene matches. Germline V gives CDR1 SGHRS, CDR2 YFSETQ.

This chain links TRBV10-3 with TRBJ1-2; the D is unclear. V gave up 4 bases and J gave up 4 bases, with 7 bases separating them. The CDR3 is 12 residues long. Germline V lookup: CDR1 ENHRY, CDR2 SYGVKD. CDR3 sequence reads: CAISGAAYGYTF. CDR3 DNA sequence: TGTGCCATCAGTGGGGCAGCCTATGGCTACACCTTC.

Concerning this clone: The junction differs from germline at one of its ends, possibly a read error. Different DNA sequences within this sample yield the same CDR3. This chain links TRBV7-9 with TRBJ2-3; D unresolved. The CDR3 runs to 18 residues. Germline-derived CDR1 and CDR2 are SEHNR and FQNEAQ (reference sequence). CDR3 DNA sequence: TGTGCCAGCAGCTTAGGGACCCGGCGGATATCAAGCACAGATACGCAATATTTT. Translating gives CASSLGTRRISSTDTQYF.

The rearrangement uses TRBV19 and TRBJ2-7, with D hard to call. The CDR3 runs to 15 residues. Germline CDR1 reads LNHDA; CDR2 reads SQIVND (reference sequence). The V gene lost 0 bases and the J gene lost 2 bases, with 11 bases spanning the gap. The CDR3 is CASSIDLRNAYEQYF. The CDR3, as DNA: TGTGCCAGTAGTATAGATCTAAGGAACGCCTACGAGCAGTACTTC.

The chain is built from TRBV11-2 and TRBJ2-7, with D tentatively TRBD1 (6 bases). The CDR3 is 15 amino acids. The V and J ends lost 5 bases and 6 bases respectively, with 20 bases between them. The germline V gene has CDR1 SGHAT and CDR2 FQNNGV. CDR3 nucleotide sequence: TGTGCCAGCAGCCACCTCAGGGGAATGTTAGGCGAGCAGTACTTC. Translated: CASSHLRGMLGEQYF.

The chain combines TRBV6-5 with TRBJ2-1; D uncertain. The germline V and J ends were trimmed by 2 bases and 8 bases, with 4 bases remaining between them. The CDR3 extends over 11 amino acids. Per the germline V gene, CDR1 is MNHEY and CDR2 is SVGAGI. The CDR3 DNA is TGTGCCAGCAGTTACGGTTATGAGCAGTTCTTC. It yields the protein CASSYGYEQFF.

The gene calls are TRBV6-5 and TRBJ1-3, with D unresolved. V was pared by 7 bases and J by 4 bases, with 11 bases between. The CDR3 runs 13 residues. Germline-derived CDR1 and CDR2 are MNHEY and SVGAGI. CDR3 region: CASTTEKGNTIYF. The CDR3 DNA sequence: TGTGCCAGCACGACTGAGAAAGGAAACACCATATATTTT.

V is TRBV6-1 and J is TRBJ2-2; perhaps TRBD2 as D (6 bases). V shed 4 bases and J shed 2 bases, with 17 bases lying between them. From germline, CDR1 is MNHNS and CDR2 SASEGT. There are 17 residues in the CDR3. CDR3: CASSGALGGINTGELFF. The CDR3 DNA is TGTGCCAGCAGTGGGGCCCTCGGGGGAATCAACACCGGGGAGCTGTTTTTT.

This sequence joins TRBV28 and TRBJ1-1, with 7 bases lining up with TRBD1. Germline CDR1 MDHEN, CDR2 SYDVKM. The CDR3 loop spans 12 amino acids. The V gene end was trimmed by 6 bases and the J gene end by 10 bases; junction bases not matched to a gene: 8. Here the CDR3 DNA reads TGTGCCAGCAGACAGGGGTGGAGGGTAGCTTTCTTT. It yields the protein CASRQGWRVAFF.

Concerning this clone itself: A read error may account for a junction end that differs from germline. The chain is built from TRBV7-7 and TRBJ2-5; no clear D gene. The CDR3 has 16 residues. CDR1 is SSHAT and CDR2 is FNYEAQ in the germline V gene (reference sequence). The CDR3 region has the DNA TGTGCTAGCAGCCCTCACCTGTCGTGGGATGGGGAGACCCAGTACTTC. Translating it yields CASSPHLSWDGETQYF.

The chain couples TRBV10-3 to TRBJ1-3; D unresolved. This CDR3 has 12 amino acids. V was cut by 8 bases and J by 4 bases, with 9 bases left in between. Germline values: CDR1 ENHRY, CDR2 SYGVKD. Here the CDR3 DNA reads TGTGCCATCGACATGGGCGGAAACACCATATATTTT. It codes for CAIDMGGNTIYF.

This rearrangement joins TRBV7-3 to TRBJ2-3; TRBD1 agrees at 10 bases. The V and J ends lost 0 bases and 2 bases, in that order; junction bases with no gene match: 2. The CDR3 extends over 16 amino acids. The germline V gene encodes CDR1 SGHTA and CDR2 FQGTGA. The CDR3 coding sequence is TGTGCCAGCAGCTTAACACGACAGGGGGCCACAGATACGCAGTATTTT. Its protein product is CASSLTRQGATDTQYF. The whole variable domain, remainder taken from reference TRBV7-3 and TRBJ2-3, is GAGVSQTPSNKVTEKGKYVELRCDPISGHTALYWYRQSLGQGPEFLIYFQGTGAADDSGLPNDRFFAVRPEGSVSTLKIQRTERGDSAVYLCASSLTRQGATDTQYFGPGTRLTVL.

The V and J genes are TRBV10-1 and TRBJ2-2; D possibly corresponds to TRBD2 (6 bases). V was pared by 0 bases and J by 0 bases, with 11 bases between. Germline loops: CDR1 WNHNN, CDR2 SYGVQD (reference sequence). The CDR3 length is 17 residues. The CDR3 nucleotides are TGCGCCAGCAGTGAGTCCCCTGCGGGGCCGAACACCGGGGAGCTGTTTTTT. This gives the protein CASSESPAGPNTGELFF.

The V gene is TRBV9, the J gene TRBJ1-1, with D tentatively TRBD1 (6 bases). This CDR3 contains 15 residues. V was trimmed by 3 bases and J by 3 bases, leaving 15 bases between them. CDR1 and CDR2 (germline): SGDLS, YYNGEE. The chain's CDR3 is CASSAPGGRHTEAFF. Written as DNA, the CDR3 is TGTGCCAGCAGCGCTCCGGGGGGGCGTCACACTGAAGCTTTCTTT.

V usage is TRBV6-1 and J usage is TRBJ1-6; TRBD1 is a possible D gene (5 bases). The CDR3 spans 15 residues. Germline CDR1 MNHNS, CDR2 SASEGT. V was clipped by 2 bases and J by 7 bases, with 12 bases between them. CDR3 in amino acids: CASSEWGLLNSPLHF. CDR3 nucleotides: TGTGCCAGCAGTGAATGGGGACTTCTGAATTCACCCCTCCACTTT.

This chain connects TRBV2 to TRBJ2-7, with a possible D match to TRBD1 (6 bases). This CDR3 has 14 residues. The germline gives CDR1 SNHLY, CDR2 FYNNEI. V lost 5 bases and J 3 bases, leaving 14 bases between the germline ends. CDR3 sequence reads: CASSREGDLYEQYF. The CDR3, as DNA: TGTGCCAGCAGTCGAGAGGGGGATCTCTACGAGCAGTACTTC.

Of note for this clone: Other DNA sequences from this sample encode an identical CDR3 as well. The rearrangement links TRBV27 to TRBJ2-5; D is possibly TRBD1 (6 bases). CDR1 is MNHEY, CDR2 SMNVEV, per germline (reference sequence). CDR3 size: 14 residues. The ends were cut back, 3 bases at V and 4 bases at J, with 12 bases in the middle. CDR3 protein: CASSFSGTRETQYF. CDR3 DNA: TGTGCCAGCAGTTTTTCCGGGACAAGAGAGACCCAGTACTTC.

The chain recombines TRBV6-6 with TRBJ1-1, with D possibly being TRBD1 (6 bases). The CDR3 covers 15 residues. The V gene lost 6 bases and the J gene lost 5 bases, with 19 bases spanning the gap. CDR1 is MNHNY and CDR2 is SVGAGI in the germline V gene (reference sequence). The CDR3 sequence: CASRQNRDVRTEAFF. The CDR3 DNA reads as TGTGCCAGCAGACAAAACAGGGATGTTCGTACTGAAGCTTTCTTT.

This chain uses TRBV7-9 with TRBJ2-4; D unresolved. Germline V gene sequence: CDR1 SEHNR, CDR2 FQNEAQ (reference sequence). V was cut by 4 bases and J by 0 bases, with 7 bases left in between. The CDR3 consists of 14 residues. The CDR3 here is CASSSRLAKNIQYF. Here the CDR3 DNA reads TGTGCCAGCAGCTCCAGATTAGCCAAAAACATTCAGTACTTC. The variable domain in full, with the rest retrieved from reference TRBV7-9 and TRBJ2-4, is DTGVSQNPRHKITKRGQNVTFRCDPISEHNRLYWYRQTLGQGPEFLTYFQNEAQLEKSRLLSDRFSAERPKGSFSTLEIQRTEQGDSAMYLCASSSRLAKNIQYFGAGTRLSVL.